These T cell receptor beta chains were read from a single sample in a study of blood T cell repertoires in COVID-19. Assay: immunoSEQ multiplex PCR; the TCRdb copy retains only in-frame clones and omits some. Of 81,000 or so clones listed, about 89% are singletons. The sequenced sample was peripheral blood. The source is a man aged 65 to 79 with active or convalescent COVID-19. Each CDR3 is given with its conserved first and last residue. The D gene is left open where the match is weak. Clone sizes are given selectively: once, few, many, or a class where the clone is expanded.

D,size,J,V,length,DNA,CDR3
.,.,TRBJ1-2,TRBV11-2,15,TGTGCCAGCAGCTTAACTGATGGAGCTAACTATGGCTACACCTTC,CASSLTDGANYGYTF
TRBD2,.,TRBJ2-1,TRBV11-3,12,TGTGCCAGCAGCCGCACGGGAGGTGAGCAGTTCTTC,CASSRTGGEQFF
.,.,TRBJ2-1,TRBV27,14,TGTGCCAGCAGTTTAAGCCATAACCTGGTTGAGCAGTTCTTC,CASSLSHNLVEQFF
.,.,TRBJ1-1,TRBV5-4,14,TGTGCCAGCAGCTCGGGGGGGACGGACACTGAAGCTTTCTTT,CASSSGGTDTEAFF
.,.,TRBJ1-1,TRBV5-4,15,TGTGCCAGCAGCTTGGGACAGAACCTGAACACTGAAGCTTTCTTT,CASSLGQNLNTEAFF
.,.,TRBJ1-2,TRBV28,15,TGTGCCAGCAGTTTAGTTGGGGGCCCTAACTATGGCTACACCTTC,CASSLVGGPNYGYTF
.,.,TRBJ1-1,TRBV9,13,TGTGCCAGCAGCGAACGGTCAAAAACTGAAGCTTTCTTT,CASSERSKTEAFF
TRBD2,few,TRBJ2-2,TRBV5-4,15,TGTGCCAGCAGCTCCGGGACTACCGGCACCGGGGAGCTGTTTTTT,CASSSGTTGTGELFF
TRBD1,.,TRBJ1-2,TRBV15,16,TGTGCCACCAGCGCAGGACAGGGGGCCGAAGTCTATGGCTACACCTTC,CATSAGQGAEVYGYTF
.,once,TRBJ2-7,TRBV12-3/TRBV12-4,13,TGTGCCAGCAGTTTAGTCTCGGAGGACGAGCAGTACTTC,CASSLVSEDEQYF
TRBD2,.,TRBJ2-1,TRBV13,16,TGTGCCAGCACCATAAGCGGGGGGGCCCCCTACAATGAGCAGTTCTTC,CASTISGGAPYNEQFF
.,.,TRBJ2-7,TRBV11-2,13,TGTGCCAGCAGCTTAGTGAACAGCTACGAGCAGTACTTC,CASSLVNSYEQYF
.,.,TRBJ2-7,TRBV6-2/TRBV6-3,14,TGTGCCAGCAGTTTCGCCGGGAGCTCCTACGAGCAGTACTTC,CASSFAGSSYEQYF
.,.,TRBJ2-1,TRBV18,13,TGTGCCAGCTCTACCACCGGGGACAATGAGCAGTTCTTC,CASSTTGDNEQFF
.,.,TRBJ1-5,TRBV5-1,15,TGCGCCAGCAGCTTGGACGGGGTTAGCAATCAGCCCCAGCATTTT,CASSLDGVSNQPQHF
.,once,TRBJ1-1,TRBV6-6,13,TGTGCCAGCAGTTACGAGGGGGTCGGTGAAGCTTTCTTT,CASSYEGVGEAFF
.,.,TRBJ1-1,TRBV7-9,13,TGTGCCAGCTCTGGGCAACCGAACACTGAAGCTTTCTTT,CASSGQPNTEAFF
TRBD2,once,TRBJ2-3,TRBV2,15,TGTGCCAGCAGCCACCCCAGCGGGGGGGAAGGGACGCAGTATTTT,CASSHPSGGEGTQYF
.,.,TRBJ2-1,TRBV9,15,TGTGCCAGCAGCCCTCGAGGGAGCTCCTACAATGAGCAGTTCTTC,CASSPRGSSYNEQFF
.,few,TRBJ1-4,TRBV20-1,10,TGCAGTGCCCTGAATGAAAAACTGTTTTTT,CSALNEKLFF
.,.,TRBJ1-1,TRBV30,11,TGTGCCTGGAGTCTAGGCACTGAAGCTTTCTTT,CAWSLGTEAFF
.,.,TRBJ2-2,TRBV19,15,TGTGCCAGTAGTATTAGGTCTAGTTCTTCCGGGGAGCTGTTTTTT,CASSIRSSSSGELFF
TRBD1,.,TRBJ1-2,TRBV2,16,TGTGCCAGCAGTCCGCGCCGGGACAGGGATAACTATGGCTACACCTTC,CASSPRRDRDNYGYTF
.,.,TRBJ1-3,TRBV5-6,15,TGTGCCAGCAGCCCGGGGTTTAGCTCTGGAAACACCATATATTTT,CASSPGFSSGNTIYF
.,.,TRBJ1-2,TRBV28,12,TGTGCCAGCAGTTTACAACAAAATGGCTACACCTTC,CASSLQQNGYTF
.,.,TRBJ1-1,TRBV15,15,TGTGCCACCAGCAGGGGGGCAGGGGTGAACACTGAAGCTTTCTTT,CATSRGAGVNTEAFF
.,.,TRBJ2-7,TRBV28,14,TGTGCCAGCAGTTTCGATAGCGTCCTAGTGGAGCAGTACTTC,CASSFDSVLVEQYF
.,.,TRBJ1-2,TRBV12-3/TRBV12-4,13,TGTGCCAGCAGTAGGGGGGGCCTCTATGGCTACACCTTC,CASSRGGLYGYTF
TRBD1,.,TRBJ2-1,TRBV28,17,TGTGCCAGCAGCCCACCAGGACAGGGGGCGTTTTACAATGAGCAGTTCTTC,CASSPPGQGAFYNEQFF
TRBD1,.,TRBJ1-6,TRBV18,16,TGTGCCAGCTCACCAAGCCCCGGACAGGGGAATTCACCCCTCCACTTT,CASSPSPGQGNSPLHF
.,.,TRBJ2-5,TRBV5-1,13,TGCGCCAGCAGCTTGCAGGGACAAGAGACCCAGTACTTC,CASSLQGQETQYF
.,.,TRBJ1-2,TRBV5-6,11,TGTGCCAGCAGCTTGTCCGGTGGCTACACCTTC,CASSLSGGYTF
.,.,TRBJ1-6,TRBV28,15,TGTGCCAGCAGTTTATACGGCCGGGGTAGTTCACCCCTCCACTTT,CASSLYGRGSSPLHF
.,.,TRBJ1-5,TRBV3-1/TRBV3-2,13,TGTGCCAGCAGCCAAGGCGGGAATCAGCCCCAGCATTTT,CASSQGGNQPQHF
.,.,TRBJ1-4,TRBV3-1/TRBV3-2,15,TGTGCCAGCAGCAAGCGGACGGTTAACAATGAAAAACTGTTTTTT,CASSKRTVNNEKLFF
.,.,TRBJ1-2,TRBV4-3,14,TGCGCCAGCAGCCAAGTGAAGGCAGGGTATGGCTACACCTTC,CASSQVKAGYGYTF
.,.,TRBJ1-5,TRBV24-1,14,TGTGCCACCAGTGAAGCAGGGAAGAATCAGCCCCAGCATTTT,CATSEAGKNQPQHF
TRBD2,.,TRBJ2-1,TRBV24-1,17,TGTGCCACCAGTGATCCCCCGGGACTAGCGACCCACAATGAGCAGTTCTTC,CATSDPPGLATHNEQFF
TRBD1,.,TRBJ2-3,TRBV28,15,TGTGCCAGCAGTCAGGACAGGGGGGGCGCAGATACGCAGTATTTT,CASSQDRGGADTQYF
TRBD1,once,TRBJ2-4,TRBV19,19,TGTGCCAGTAGTCGCCTCCCGGGACAGGGAACTCTAGCCAAAAACATTCAGTACTTC,CASSRLPGQGTLAKNIQYF
TRBD2,.,TRBJ2-1,TRBV19,15,TGTGCCAGTACTCCCCTCTCGGCTAGCGGGGGGGCCCAGTTCTTC,CASTPLSASGGAQFF
.,once,TRBJ2-2,TRBV4-2,16,TGTGCCAGCAGCCAAGATCACGGGACTAACACCGGGGAGCTGTTTTTT,CASSQDHGTNTGELFF
.,.,TRBJ1-3,TRBV19,14,TGTGCCAGTAGTATTCAGGGTTGGAGAAACACCATATATTTT,CASSIQGWRNTIYF
.,once,TRBJ1-4,TRBV27,15,TGTGCCAGCAGTTTATCCGGGACACTCCCCGAAAAACTGTTTTTT,CASSLSGTLPEKLFF
TRBD1,.,TRBJ2-2,TRBV7-7,14,TGTGCCAGCAGGGGGACAGGGAACACCGGGGAGCTGTTTTTT,CASRGTGNTGELFF
TRBD1,.,TRBJ2-7,TRBV5-4,16,TGTGCCAGCAGCTCTGTTGGGACAGGGAGCTCCTACGAGCAGTACTTC,CASSSVGTGSSYEQYF
.,.,TRBJ2-3,TRBV6-2/TRBV6-3,15,TGTGCCAGCAGTTACTTAGGGGGTCTCACAGATACGCAGTATTTT,CASSYLGGLTDTQYF
.,.,TRBJ1-2,TRBV18,15,TGTGCCAGCTCATATCAATCGGCACAGAACTATGGCTACACCTTC,CASSYQSAQNYGYTF
.,.,TRBJ1-6,TRBV5-5,17,TGTGCCAGCAGCATCGGGGGGGGGTCACCCCCTATGACACCCCTCCACTTT,CASSIGGGSPPMTPLHF
TRBD1,.,TRBJ1-2,TRBV5-1,14,TGCGCCAGCAGCTTTTGGACAGGGAGTTATGGCTACACCTTC,CASSFWTGSYGYTF
.,.,TRBJ2-5,TRBV7-9,13,TGTGCCAGCAGCTTAGCCGGGGTGGAGACCCAGTACTTC,CASSLAGVETQYF
TRBD1,.,TRBJ2-4,TRBV5-4,18,TGTGCCAGCAGCCTTGGGACAGGGGGATCTGAAGCCAAAAACATTCAGTACTTC,CASSLGTGGSEAKNIQYF